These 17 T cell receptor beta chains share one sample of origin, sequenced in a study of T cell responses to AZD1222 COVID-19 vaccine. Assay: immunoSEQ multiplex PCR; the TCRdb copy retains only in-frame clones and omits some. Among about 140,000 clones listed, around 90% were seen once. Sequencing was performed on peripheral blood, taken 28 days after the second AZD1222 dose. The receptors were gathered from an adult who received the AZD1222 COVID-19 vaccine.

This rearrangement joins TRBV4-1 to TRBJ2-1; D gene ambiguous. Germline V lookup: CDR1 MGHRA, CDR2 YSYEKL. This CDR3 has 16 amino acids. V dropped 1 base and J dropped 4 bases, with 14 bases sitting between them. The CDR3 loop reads CASSQGVALSYNEQFF. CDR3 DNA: TGCGCCAGCAGCCAAGGAGTAGCCCTGTCATACAATGAGCAGTTCTTC.

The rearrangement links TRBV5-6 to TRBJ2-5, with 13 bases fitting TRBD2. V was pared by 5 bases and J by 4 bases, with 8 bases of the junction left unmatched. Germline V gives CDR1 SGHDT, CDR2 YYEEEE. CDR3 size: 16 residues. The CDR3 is CASSLRTSGSVETQYF. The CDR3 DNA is TGTGCCAGCAGTCTACGGACTAGCGGGAGTGTAGAGACCCAGTACTTC.

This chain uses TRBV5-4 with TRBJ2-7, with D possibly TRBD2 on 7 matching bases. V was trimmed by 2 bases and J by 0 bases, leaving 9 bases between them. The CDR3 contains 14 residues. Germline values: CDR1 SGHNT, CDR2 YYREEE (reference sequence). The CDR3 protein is CASSFRGASYEQYF. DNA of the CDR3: TGTGCCAGCAGCTTTCGGGGGGCCTCCTACGAGCAGTACTTC.

The CDR3 nucleotides read TGCAGTGCTAGAAATGGGGAGACCCAGTACTTC. Its protein is CSARNGETQYF. This chain uses TRBV20-1 with TRBJ2-5, with no clear D. CDR1 is DFQATT, CDR2 SNEGSKA, per germline (reference sequence). V was pared by 2 bases and J by 5 bases, with 6 bases between. The CDR3 extends over 11 amino acids.

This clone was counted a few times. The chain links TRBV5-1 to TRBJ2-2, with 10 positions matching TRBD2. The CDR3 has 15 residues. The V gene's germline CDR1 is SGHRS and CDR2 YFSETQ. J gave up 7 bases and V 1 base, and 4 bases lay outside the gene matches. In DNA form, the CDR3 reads TGCGCCAGCAGCTTGACTAGCGGGATGGACGGGGAGCTGTTTTTT. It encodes CASSLTSGMDGELFF.

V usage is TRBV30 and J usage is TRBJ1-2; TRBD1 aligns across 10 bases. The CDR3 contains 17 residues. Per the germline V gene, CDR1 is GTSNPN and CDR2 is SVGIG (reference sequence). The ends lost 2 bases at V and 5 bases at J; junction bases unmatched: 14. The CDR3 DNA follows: TGTGCCTGGAGTCCCCCCGGGACAGGGGAAGTAGTATATGGCTACACCTTC. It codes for CAWSPPGTGEVVYGYTF.

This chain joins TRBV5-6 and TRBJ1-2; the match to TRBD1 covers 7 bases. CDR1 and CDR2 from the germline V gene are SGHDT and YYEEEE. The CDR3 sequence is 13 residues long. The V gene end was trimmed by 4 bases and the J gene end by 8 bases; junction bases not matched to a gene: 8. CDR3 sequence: CASSAYRGGGYTF. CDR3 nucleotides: TGTGCCAGCAGCGCCTACAGGGGAGGAGGCTACACCTTC.

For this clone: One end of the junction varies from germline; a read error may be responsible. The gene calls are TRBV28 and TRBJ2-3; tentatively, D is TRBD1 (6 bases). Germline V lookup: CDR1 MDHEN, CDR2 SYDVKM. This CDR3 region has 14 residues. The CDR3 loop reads CAGSGQSSTDTQYF. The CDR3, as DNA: TGTGCCGGCAGCGGACAGTCTAGCACAGATACGCAGTATTTT.

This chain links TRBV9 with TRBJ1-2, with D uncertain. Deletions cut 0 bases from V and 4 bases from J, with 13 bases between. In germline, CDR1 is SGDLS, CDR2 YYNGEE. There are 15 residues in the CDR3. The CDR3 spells CASSVDPTSTYGYTF. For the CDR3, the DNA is TGTGCCAGCAGCGTAGATCCCACTTCAACCTATGGCTACACCTTC.

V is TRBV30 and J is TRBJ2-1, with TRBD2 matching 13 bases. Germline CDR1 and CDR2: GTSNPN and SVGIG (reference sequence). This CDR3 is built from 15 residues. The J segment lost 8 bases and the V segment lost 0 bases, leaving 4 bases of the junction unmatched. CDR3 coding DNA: TGTGCCTGGAGTGTGAGGACTAGCGGGAGCGATGAGCAGTTCTTC. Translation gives CAWSVRTSGSDEQFF.

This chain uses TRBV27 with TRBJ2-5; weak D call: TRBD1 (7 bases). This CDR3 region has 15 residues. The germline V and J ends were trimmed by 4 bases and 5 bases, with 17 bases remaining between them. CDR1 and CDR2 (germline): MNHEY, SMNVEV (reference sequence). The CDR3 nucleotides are TGTGCCAGCAGTTCCTTCCAGGGGGGTAGTGAGACCCAGTACTTC. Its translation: CASSSFQGGSETQYF.

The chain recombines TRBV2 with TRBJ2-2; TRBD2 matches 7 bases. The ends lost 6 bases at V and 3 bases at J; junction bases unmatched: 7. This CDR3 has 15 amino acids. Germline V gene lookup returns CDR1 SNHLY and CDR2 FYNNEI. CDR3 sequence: CASRNIGGDTGELFF. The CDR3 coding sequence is TGTGCCAGCAGGAATATTGGGGGGGACACCGGGGAGCTGTTTTTT.

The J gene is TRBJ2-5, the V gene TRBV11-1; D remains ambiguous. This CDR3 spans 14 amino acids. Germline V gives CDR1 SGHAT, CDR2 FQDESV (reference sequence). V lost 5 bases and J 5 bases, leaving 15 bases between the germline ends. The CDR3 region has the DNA TGTGCCAGCAGCCCGATAGGGATATACGAGACCCAGTACTTC. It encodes CASSPIGIYETQYF.

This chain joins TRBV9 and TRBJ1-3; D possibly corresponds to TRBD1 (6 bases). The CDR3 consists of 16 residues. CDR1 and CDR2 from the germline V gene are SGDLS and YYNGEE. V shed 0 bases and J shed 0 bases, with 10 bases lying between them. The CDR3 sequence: CASSVAGALSGNTIYF. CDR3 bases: TGTGCCAGCAGCGTAGCGGGGGCCCTCTCTGGAAACACCATATATTTT.

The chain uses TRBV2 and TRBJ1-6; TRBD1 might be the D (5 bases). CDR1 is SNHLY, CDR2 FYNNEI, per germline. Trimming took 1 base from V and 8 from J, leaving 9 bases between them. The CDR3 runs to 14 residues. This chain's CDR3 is CASSEGGVDSPLHF. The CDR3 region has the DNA TGTGCCAGCAGTGAAGGAGGGGTTGATTCACCCCTCCACTTT.

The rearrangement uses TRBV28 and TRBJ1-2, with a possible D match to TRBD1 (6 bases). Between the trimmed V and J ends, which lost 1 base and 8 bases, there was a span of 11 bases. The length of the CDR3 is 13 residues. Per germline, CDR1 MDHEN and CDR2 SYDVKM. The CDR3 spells CASSLSGAEGYTF. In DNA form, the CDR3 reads TGTGCCAGCAGTTTATCGGGGGCGGAAGGCTACACCTTC.

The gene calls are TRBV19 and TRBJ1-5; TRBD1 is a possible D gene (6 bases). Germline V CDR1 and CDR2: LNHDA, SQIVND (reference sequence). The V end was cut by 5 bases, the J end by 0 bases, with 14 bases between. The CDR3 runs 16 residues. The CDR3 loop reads CASSPNGQTSNQPQHF. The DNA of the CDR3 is TGTGCCAGTAGTCCGAATGGACAGACTAGCAATCAGCCCCAGCATTTT.